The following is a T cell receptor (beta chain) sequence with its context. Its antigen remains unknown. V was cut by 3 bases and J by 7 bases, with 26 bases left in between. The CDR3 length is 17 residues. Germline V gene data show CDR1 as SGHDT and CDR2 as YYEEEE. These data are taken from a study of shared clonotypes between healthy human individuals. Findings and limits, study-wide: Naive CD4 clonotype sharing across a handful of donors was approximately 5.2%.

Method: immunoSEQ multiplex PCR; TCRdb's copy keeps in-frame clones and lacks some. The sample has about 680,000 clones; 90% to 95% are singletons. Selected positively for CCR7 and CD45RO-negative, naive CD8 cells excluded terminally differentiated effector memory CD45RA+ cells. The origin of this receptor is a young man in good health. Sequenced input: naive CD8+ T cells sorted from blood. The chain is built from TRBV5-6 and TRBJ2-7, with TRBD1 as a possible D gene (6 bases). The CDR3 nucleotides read TGTGCCAGCAGCTATTGGACAGAAACTCTGGAGAGAGAAGAGCAGTACTTC. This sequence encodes CASSYWTETLEREEQYF.